This T cell receptor (beta chain) is from a study of blood T cell repertoires in COVID-19. Study information: Collection of acute and convalescent COVID-19 samples took place in the United States, Italy and Spain. Nucleic acid was either cDNA or gDNA, and it came from T cells, B-cell-depleted T cells, or PBMCs.

The CDR3 totals 15 residues. Germline assignment: CDR1 KGHSH and CDR2 LQKENI. V lost 1 base and J lost 3, with 12 bases in between. Authors' data handling: Reference gene primer amplification in the assay estimated nucleated cell counts. Assay used: immunoSEQ multiplex PCR; TCRdb lists only in-frame clones, some missing. For V, J and clone size, that table is used; D and trimming come from the DNA. The table records under 90,000 clones, around nine tenths of them present only once. J is TRBJ1-1 and V is TRBV18; unclear D gene. The sample comprised peripheral blood. This clonotype was obtained from a man between 65 and 85 years old with active or convalescent COVID-19. The DNA for the CDR3 is TGTGCCAGCTCACCACTCCCGGGATTGGACACTGAAGCTTTCTTT. It encodes CASSPLPGLDTEAFF.